What follows is one T cell receptor (beta chain) and its context. This sample stems from a study of chemoradiotherapy in HPV16-positive cancers. Repeated repertoire sampling spanned the course of chemoradiotherapy. V dropped 4 bases and J dropped 1 base, with 11 bases sitting between them. Germline loops: CDR1 MDHEN, CDR2 SYDVKM. The CDR3 contains 15 residues. Assay used: immunoSEQ multiplex PCR; TCRdb lists only in-frame clones, some missing. The data hold 9,400 or so clones, with roughly three quarters observed a single time. The receptor was isolated from a human donor with HPV-associated anogenital cancer. This specimen was taken from a patient who underwent chemoradiotherapy. This chain uses TRBV28 with TRBJ1-5; D is possibly TRBD1 (5 bases). This CDR3 is CASSWGGNSNQPQHF. CDR3 nucleotides: TGTGCCAGCAGTTGGGGGGGGAACAGCAATCAGCCCCAGCATTTT.